These T cell receptor beta chains were read from a single sample in a study of CDR3 diversity in severe acne. MiXCR was run by TCRdb on the PCR reads, yielding one entry per CDR3 protein. Of some 84,000 distinct CDR3 sequences in the sample, 50% to 65% were seen once. The sample was blood. The receptors were sampled from a male donor in good health, without acne. CDR3s include the opening cysteine and the closing phenylalanine or tryptophan. D genes are given only for firm matches. Part of the rows lack a size; the others show once, few, many or a class for expanded clones.

d_call	v_call	clone_size	j_call	cdr3_nt	cdr3_aa
TRBD2	TRBV6-4	.	TRBJ2-1	TGTGCCAGCAGTGAGTCGAGAGCGGGGGGGCAACACAATGAGCAGTTCTTC	CASSESRAGGQHNEQFF
TRBD2	TRBV19	.	TRBJ2-5	TGTGCCAGTAGTATAGTCGGGGGGCAAGAGACCCAGTACTTC	CASSIVGGQETQYF
TRBD2	TRBV29-1	.	TRBJ2-5	TGCGGCGTCCCGACTAGCGGGACAGAGACCCAGTACTTC	CGVPTSGTETQYF
.	TRBV7-9	.	TRBJ2-5	TGTGCCAGCAGCTTAATTTCCCAAGAGACCCAGTACTTC	CASSLISQETQYF
.	TRBV5-1	.	TRBJ1-2	TGCGCCAGCAGCTTGTCTGGGTTCTATGGCTACACCTTC	CASSLSGFYGYTF
.	TRBV20-1	few	TRBJ1-2	TGCAGTGCTAGTCGGGGGGGCTACACCTTC	CSASRGGYTF
TRBD2	TRBV20-1	once	TRBJ2-5	TGCAGTGCCAATCTAGCGGGATTGCGGGAGACCCAGTACTTC	CSANLAGLRETQYF
.	TRBV19	.	TRBJ1-2	TGTGCCAGTAGTCCCCGCTTGAGGGGTGTGGGCTACACCTTC	CASSPRLRGVGYTF
.	TRBV6-1	few	TRBJ2-7	TGTGCCAGCAGTGAAGCGCGGGCAGGGCGTCGAGAGCAGTACTTC	CASSEARAGRREQYF
TRBD1	TRBV29-1	many	TRBJ2-5	TGCAGCGTTACACTCCCCGCCCAGGGGGCGGGGGAGACCCAGTACTTC	CSVTLPAQGAGETQYF
TRBD2	TRBV2	once	TRBJ2-7	TGTGCCAGCAGTGTTGGGGGGGTCTACGAGCAGTACTTC	CASSVGGVYEQYF
.	TRBV5-1	.	TRBJ2-5	TGCGCCAGCAGCCCTGGGCCAGCGGTACTTCAAGAGACCCAGTACTTC	CASSPGPAVLQETQYF
TRBD1	TRBV7-9	.	TRBJ1-1	TGTGCCAGCAGCCACCAGGGGGGGGAAAAAGCTTTCTTT	CASSHQGGEKAFF
.	TRBV25-1	few	TRBJ1-5	TGTGCCAGCAGTGATCGAGGGTATGGTCAGCCCCAGCATTTT	CASSDRGYGQPQHF
TRBD2	TRBV5-1	many	TRBJ2-1	TGCGCCAGCAGTCCCGGGACTAGCAATGAGCAGTTCTTC	CASSPGTSNEQFF
.	TRBV10-1	many	TRBJ2-2	TGCGCCAGCACCCCCGAGGTGGCCACCGGGGAGCTGTTTTTT	CASTPEVATGELFF
.	TRBV4-2	many	TRBJ2-1	TGTGCCAGCAGCCACCTGGGACGTTCTTACAATGAGCAGTTCTTC	CASSHLGRSYNEQFF
TRBD1	TRBV19	.	TRBJ1-2	TGTGCCAGTAGCGTTACAGGGGACTATGGCTACACCTTC	CASSVTGDYGYTF
.	TRBV10-3	.	TRBJ1-1	TGTGCCTCGAGGGGGAGAGAGAACACTGAAGCTTTCTTT	CASRGRENTEAFF
TRBD1	TRBV25-1	many	TRBJ1-2	TGTGCCAGCAGTGTAACGGCAGGGGGTACGACCTTC	CASSVTAGGTTF
.	TRBV7-9	.	TRBJ2-7	TGTGCCAGCAGCTTCGCAGGGTTTTGGACCTACGAGCAGTACTTC	CASSFAGFWTYEQYF
.	TRBV7-2	.	TRBJ2-3	TGTGCCAGCAGCTTAGTAGGTCGGGCGGCCACAGATACGCAGTATTTT	CASSLVGRAATDTQYF
.	TRBV6-5	once	TRBJ2-3	TGTGTCAACAGTTACGGGGGCAGCACAGATATGCAGTATTTT	CVNSYGGSTDMQYF
TRBD2	TRBV5-4	.	TRBJ2-2	TGTGCCAGCAGCCGGGGACTAGCGGAGGGAACCGGGGAGCTGTTTTTT	CASSRGLAEGTGELFF
.	TRBV6-5	many	TRBJ1-2	TGTGCCAGCAGTTACTCAAATGGACACCGAAACTATGGCTACACCTTC	CASSYSNGHRNYGYTF
TRBD1	TRBV7-9	.	TRBJ2-2	TGTGCCAGTAGCTCCGGGACAGTTACCGGGGAGCTGTTTTTT	CASSSGTVTGELFF
.	TRBV20-1	.	TRBJ1-3	TGCAGTGCTAGACAAGGTTGGGGACCCTCGGCAGATGCGAACACCATATATTTT	CSARQGWGPSADANTIYF
.	TRBV20-1	once	TRBJ2-2	TGCAGTGCTAGAGACAATATCGGGGAGCTGTTTTTT	CSARDNIGELFF
.	TRBV5-6	.	TRBJ1-5	TGTGCCAGCAGCTCAAAATTATATCACAATCAGCCCCAGCATTTT	CASSSKLYHNQPQHF
.	TRBV27	.	TRBJ2-2	TGTGCCGGCAGTTTACTTGGGTGGGGGGAGCTGTTTTTT	CAGSLLGWGELFF
.	TRBV29-1	once	TRBJ2-1	TGCAGTGCGGACGGACTGGGCGATGAGCAGTTCTTC	CSADGLGDEQFF
.	TRBV20-1	.	TRBJ2-3	TGCAGCTTGGCCTCGGGGGGCACAGATACGCAGTATTTT	CSLASGGTDTQYF
TRBD1	TRBV5-6	.	TRBJ1-1	TGTGCCAGCAGCTTGTTAACAGGGGGTAACACTGAAGCTTTCTTT	CASSLLTGGNTEAFF
.	TRBV5-1	.	TRBJ2-5	.	CASSAGRMLAFFGQETQYF
.	TRBV20-1	.	TRBJ1-1	TGCAGTGCTAGAGCGGGGGGCACTGAAGCTTTCTTT	CSARAGGTEAFF
.	TRBV6-1	.	TRBJ1-1	TGTGCCAGCAGTTACAACATGAACGCTGAAGCTTTCTTT	CASSYNMNAEAFF
.	TRBV13	.	TRBJ1-2	TGTGCCAGCAGCTTCCTCCAGGGGAATCAGGGCTACACCTTC	CASSFLQGNQGYTF
.	TRBV10-3	few	TRBJ1-2	TGTGCCATCAGTGCTCGGACAGCCGTGGGTGGCTACACCTTC	CAISARTAVGGYTF
.	TRBV10-1	.	TRBJ2-7	TGCGCCAGCAGTAGCGAGATCTCCTACGAGCAGTACTTC	CASSSEISYEQYF
.	TRBV10-3	.	TRBJ1-6	TGTGCCATCAGTGAAGAGGGTAATTCACCCCTCCACTTT	CAISEEGNSPLHF
.	TRBV19	.	TRBJ2-7	TGTGCCAGTAGCTACGCCGCGACCGGCAACTACGAGCAGTACTTC	CASSYAATGNYEQYF
.	TRBV29-1	.	TRBJ2-7	TGCAGCGCTCGACGCACCTCGACCTACGAGCAGTACTTC	CSARRTSTYEQYF
.	TRBV5-1	.	TRBJ2-7	TGCGCCAGCAGCAGAGAGGGGGGCCTCTACGAGCAGTACTTC	CASSREGGLYEQYF
TRBD1	TRBV15	.	TRBJ2-2	TGTGCCACCAGCAGACAACAGGGGCGAAGAACGAACACCGGGGAGCTGTTTTTT	CATSRQQGRRTNTGELFF
TRBD1	TRBV12-3/TRBV12-4	once	TRBJ2-7	TGTGCCAGCAGTGCGCCGGGACAGGGCCTCTCCTACGAGCAGTACTTC	CASSAPGQGLSYEQYF
TRBD1	TRBV28	.	TRBJ2-3	TGTGCCAGCAGTTACGGACAGGTTTTAACAGATACGCAGTATTTT	CASSYGQVLTDTQYF
TRBD1	TRBV20-1	many	TRBJ1-1	TGCAGTGCTAAAGAGGGACAGGGATGGTACACTGAAGCTTTCTTT	CSAKEGQGWYTEAFF
TRBD1	TRBV19	many	TRBJ1-2	TGTGCCAGTAGTAGTTCGTTACACCTGGGACAGCCGATTAACTATGGCTACACCTTC	CASSSSLHLGQPINYGYTF
TRBD1	TRBV28	once	TRBJ1-6	TGTGCCAGCACCCCGTGGGGACAGGGTCATAATTCACCCCTCCACTTT	CASTPWGQGHNSPLHF
.	TRBV19	.	TRBJ1-2	TGTGCCAGCACGTTGAGCAGGACCTATGGCTACACCTTC	CASTLSRTYGYTF
.	TRBV19	.	TRBJ1-5	TGTGCCAGTAGTGCTTGGACGGGAAATAGCAATCAGCCCCAGCATTTT	CASSAWTGNSNQPQHF
TRBD2	TRBV11-2	many	TRBJ2-1	TGTGCCAGCAGCTTCGGACTAGCGCGTAGCTCCTACAATGAGCAGTTCTTC	CASSFGLARSSYNEQFF
TRBD1	TRBV12-3/TRBV12-4	.	TRBJ1-2	TGTGCTAGTGGTTTGGGCGGAACAGGGGGCTTAGGCTACACCTTC	CASGLGGTGGLGYTF
TRBD1	TRBV20-1	few	TRBJ2-7	TGCAGTGGTATCCTGGGGACAGGGGGCGACGAGCAGTACTTC	CSGILGTGGDEQYF
.	TRBV2	many	TRBJ1-1	TGTGCCAGCAGGAACAGATTCATGAACACTGAAGCTTTCTTT	CASRNRFMNTEAFF
.	TRBV6-6	.	TRBJ1-2	TGTGCCAGCAGTTACCCAGAAGGGGATGGCTACACCTTC	CASSYPEGDGYTF
.	TRBV7-2	.	TRBJ2-5	TGTGCCAGCAGCCCGGTACAAGAGACCCAGTACTTC	CASSPVQETQYF
TRBD1	TRBV4-1	few	TRBJ2-3	TGCGCCAGCAGCCAAGTGTCACCAGGACAGGGGCGTGATACGCAGTATTTT	CASSQVSPGQGRDTQYF
TRBD1	TRBV24-1	.	TRBJ1-2	TGTGCCAGCAGTTCTTACCGGGACAGGGTTAATGGCTACACCTTC	CASSSYRDRVNGYTF
TRBD2	TRBV5-1	.	TRBJ2-3	TGCGCCAGCAGCTGGACTAGCGGGAGGGGCTGGGATACGCAGTATTTT	CASSWTSGRGWDTQYF